The 30 T cell receptor beta chains reported below all come from one sample, sequenced in a study of response to subunit inactivated influenza vaccine (dated 2018 in TCRdb). Library preparation used RT-PCR. Reads for this sample came from an Illumina HiSeq 2500. TCRdb passed the public sequencing reads through fastp at Q25 and MiXCR, retaining productive beta sequences. Records with the same CDR3 protein are collapsed into one entry carrying the most frequent genes and DNA. The sample includes about 620,000 distinct CDR3 sequences, with approximately 12% observed a single time. The ten top clones hold roughly 10% of the sample. The sequencing here drew on PBMCs from blood, taken on the day of vaccination. The receptors were gathered from a man between 50 and 59 years old who received an inactivated influenza vaccine. Donor details come from another sample of the same person, matched by shared clones.

V usage is TRBV5-1 and J usage is TRBJ2-7; TRBD1 might be the D (6 bases). CDR1 is SGHRS and CDR2 is YFSETQ in the germline V gene. The CDR3 spans 14 residues. Trimming pared 0 bases from V and 6 bases from J, leaving 13 bases between. CDR3 DNA: TGCGCCAGCAGCTTGGAGCCAGGGGTTTCCGAGCAGTACTTC. Its translation: CASSLEPGVSEQYF.

The chain is built from TRBV5-1 and TRBJ2-7; D remains ambiguous. CDR3 length: 15 residues. From germline, CDR1 is SGHRS and CDR2 YFSETQ. V was pared by 0 bases and J by 3 bases, with 13 bases between. The DNA of the CDR3 is TGCGCCAGCAGCTTGGGGGGTGGATTAAACTACGAGCAGTACTTC. Encoded protein: CASSLGGGLNYEQYF.

There are a few counts of this clonotype. The chain is built from TRBV29-1 and TRBJ2-7, with TRBD1 identical over 7 bases. Germline CDR1 SQVTM, CDR2 ANQGSEA. The CDR3 sequence is 14 residues long. Trimming cost V 6 bases and J 2 bases; bases outside gene matches: 10. CDR3 DNA: TGCAGCGTAACCGAGACAGGGCGCCCCTACGAGCAGTACTTC. Translated: CSVTETGRPYEQYF.

This clonotype was seen only a few times. The chain employs TRBV7-2 and TRBJ2-2; 7 bases are shared with TRBD2. Germline V CDR1 and CDR2: SGHTA, FQGNSA. CDR3 length: 16 residues. V lost 7 bases, J lost 3 bases, and 11 bases stayed unmatched. The CDR3 DNA is TGTGCCAGCACCTCTTACGGGACTACAGACACCGGGGAGCTGTTTTTT. As protein: CASTSYGTTDTGELFF.

The chain recombines TRBV7-2 with TRBJ1-2; possibly TRBD1 for D (5 bases). Germline CDR1 SGHTA, CDR2 FQGNSA. The length of the CDR3 is 16 residues. V lost 2 bases and J lost 5, with 18 bases in between. CDR3 amino acids: CASSLPGDPSIYGYTF. The CDR3 nucleotides read TGTGCCAGCAGCTTACCCGGGGACCCTTCTATTTATGGCTACACCTTC.

V usage is TRBV9 and J usage is TRBJ2-7, with D unclear. CDR1 and CDR2 (germline): SGDLS, YYNGEE. Trimming shortened V by 3 bases and J by 2 bases, and 12 bases separated the two germline ends. CDR3 length: 14 amino acids. The CDR3 DNA is TGTGCCAGCAGCGGGACGGATGTAACCTACGAGCAGTACTTC. This encodes CASSGTDVTYEQYF.

A few counts support this clonotype. The rearrangement joins TRBV9 to TRBJ2-2; TRBD2 agrees at 7 bases. Looked up from germline, CDR1 is SGDLS and CDR2 is YYNGEE. There are 14 residues in the CDR3. Trimming cost V 0 bases and J 7 bases; bases outside gene matches: 3. The chain's CDR3 is CASSVGREFGELFF. Written as DNA, the CDR3 is TGTGCCAGCAGCGTAGGGCGGGAGTTCGGGGAGCTGTTTTTT.

Ten or more counts support this clonotype. V usage is TRBV29-1 and J usage is TRBJ2-7; D remains ambiguous. This CDR3 comprises 13 residues. V was shortened by 0 bases and J by 1 base, with 7 bases between the two germline ends. Germline V gives CDR1 SQVTM, CDR2 ANQGSEA. This CDR3 reads CSVEDWLSYEQYF. The CDR3 DNA reads TGCAGCGTTGAAGATTGGCTTTCCTACGAGCAGTACTTC.

A few counts support this clonotype. The genes are TRBV6-2 or TRBV6-3 and TRBJ2-1; TRBD1 is a possible D gene (6 bases). With 6 bases removed from V and 4 bases from J, the gap between germline ends came to 19 bases. Germline CDR1 and CDR2: MNHEY and SVGEGT. The CDR3 spans 16 residues. CDR3 nucleotides: TGTGCCAGCAGCGACGCCACAGGGTCCATTTACAATGAGCAGTTCTTC. Its protein product is CASSDATGSIYNEQFF.

CDR3 nucleotides: TGCAGTGCTAGACCCCCCGCGGGAGGGCCGCACGAGCAGTACTTC. This gives the protein CSARPPAGGPHEQYF. The chain couples TRBV20-1 to TRBJ2-7, with TRBD2 matching over 9 bases. Trimming took 2 bases from V and 5 from J; bases not matched to a gene: 10. Germline V CDR1 and CDR2: DFQATT, SNEGSKA (reference sequence). The CDR3 has 15 amino acids.

The chain couples TRBV4-3 to TRBJ2-3; D gene ambiguous. V was shortened by 1 base and J by 6 bases, with 11 bases between the two germline ends. CDR3 length: 14 amino acids. The germline V gene encodes CDR1 LGHNA and CDR2 YSLEER. CDR3 protein: CASSQGHGSDTQYF. CDR3 DNA sequence: TGCGCCAGCAGCCAAGGACACGGGTCGGATACGCAGTATTTT.

The rearrangement uses TRBV20-1 and TRBJ2-2, with TRBD2 matching over 7 bases. Germline CDR1 and CDR2: DFQATT and SNEGSKA (reference sequence). Losses at the gene ends were 8 bases for V and 4 bases for J; bases not matched to a gene: 10. The CDR3 consists of 14 residues. CDR3 sequence reads: CSMGRGLRTGELFF. DNA for the CDR3: TGCAGTATGGGGAGGGGTCTACGCACCGGGGAGCTGTTTTTT.

The table lists this clonotype with a count of one. The rearrangement links TRBV12-3 or TRBV12-4 to TRBJ2-5, with 8 bases lining up with TRBD2. The ends lost 5 bases at V and 1 base at J; junction bases unmatched: 9. The CDR3 totals 16 residues. The CDR3 protein is CASSIFGGAGQETQYF. CDR3 bases: TGTGCCAGCAGTATATTCGGGGGGGCGGGCCAAGAGACCCAGTACTTC.

V usage is TRBV4-1 and J usage is TRBJ2-7; D may be TRBD1 or TRBD2 (5 bases each). From germline, CDR1 is MGHRA and CDR2 YSYEKL. Trimming pared 1 base from V and 0 bases from J, leaving 10 bases between. This CDR3 has 15 amino acids. CDR3 region: CASSQAPGSSYEQYF. DNA of the CDR3: TGCGCCAGCAGCCAAGCACCAGGGAGCTCCTACGAGCAGTACTTC.

The chain employs TRBV7-6 and TRBJ1-2; 9 bases are a match to TRBD1. The CDR3 is made up of 14 amino acids. Trimming removed 4 bases from V and 7 bases from J; junction bases left unmatched: 7. Germline V gene data show CDR1 as SGHVS and CDR2 as FNYEAQ. DNA for the CDR3: TGTGCCAGCAGCTCCCCGGGACAGGGAAGTGGCTACACCTTC. It codes for CASSSPGQGSGYTF. Drawing the rest from reference TRBV7-6 and TRBJ1-2, the complete variable domain is GAGVSQSPRYKVTKRGQDVALRCDPISGHVSLYWYRQALGQGPEFLTYFNYEAQQDKSGLPNDRFSAERPEGSISTLTIQRTEQRDSAMYRCASSSPGQGSGYTFGSGTRLTVV.

There are many counts of this clonotype. J is TRBJ2-1 and V is TRBV2; perhaps TRBD1 as D (6 bases). Trimming cost V 5 bases and J 3 bases, with 14 bases left between them. The CDR3 has 15 amino acids. Germline CDR1 SNHLY, CDR2 FYNNEI. This CDR3 reads CASSHRAPIYNEQFF. For the CDR3, the DNA is TGTGCCAGCAGTCACAGGGCCCCTATCTACAATGAGCAGTTCTTC.

The gene calls are TRBV12-3 or TRBV12-4 and TRBJ2-7; D may be TRBD1 or TRBD2 (5 bases each). V lost 5 bases, J lost 2 bases, and 19 bases lay in between. The CDR3 consists of 16 residues. The CDR3 sequence is CASSKAVDRIPYEQYF. The CDR3 DNA sequence: TGTGCCAGCAGTAAAGCGGTCGACAGAATCCCCTACGAGCAGTACTTC.

This rearrangement joins TRBV5-6 to TRBJ2-1, with 7 bases lining up with TRBD1. Losses at the gene ends were 4 bases for V and 8 bases for J; bases not matched to a gene: 6. Germline V gene sequence: CDR1 SGHDT, CDR2 YYEEEE. This CDR3 comprises 13 residues. CDR3 sequence: CASSHNTGDEQFF. CDR3 nucleotide sequence: TGTGCCAGCAGCCATAATACAGGGGATGAGCAGTTCTTC.

This chain joins TRBV29-1 and TRBJ1-2; 12 nucleotides match TRBD1. Germline loops: CDR1 SQVTM, CDR2 ANQGSEA. Germline trimming cut 6 bases from V and 8 bases from J; bases unmatched to any gene: 10. The CDR3 is made up of 14 amino acids. CDR3 region: CSVPPGDRGRGYTF. The CDR3 DNA is TGCAGCGTCCCCCCGGGGGACAGGGGGCGAGGCTACACCTTC.

V gene TRBV6-2 or TRBV6-3 combines with J gene TRBJ1-1; D is possibly TRBD1 (5 bases). The CDR3 has 12 residues. Germline CDR1 is MNHEY and CDR2 is SVGEGT. V was cut by 7 bases and J by 5 bases, with 11 bases left in between. The CDR3: CASKSGGTEAFF. The DNA of the CDR3 is TGTGCCAGCAAAAGCGGGGGTACTGAAGCTTTCTTT.

The chain recombines TRBV10-3 with TRBJ2-1, with D maybe TRBD2 (5 bases). V was cut by 4 bases and J by 6 bases, with 7 bases left in between. CDR1 and CDR2 from the germline V gene are ENHRY and SYGVKD. The CDR3 is made up of 12 amino acids. CDR3 coding DNA: TGTGCCATCAGTGCCCGGGGCAATGAGCAGTTCTTC. It is translated as CAISARGNEQFF.

The rearrangement links TRBV7-3 to TRBJ2-1; 14 bases line up with TRBD2. The CDR3 consists of 17 residues. The trim removed 3 bases at V and 7 bases at J, leaving 8 bases unmatched. The germline V gene encodes CDR1 SGHTA and CDR2 FQGTGA. This CDR3 reads CASSLISGLAGGNEQFF. CDR3 bases: TGTGCCAGCAGCTTGATATCAGGACTAGCGGGAGGAAATGAGCAGTTCTTC.

A few counts support this clonotype. The chain is built from TRBV5-6 and TRBJ1-4; TRBD1 might be the D (5 bases). The germline V gene has CDR1 SGHDT and CDR2 YYEEEE. This CDR3 has 16 residues. V was pared by 4 bases and J by 4 bases, with 17 bases between. The CDR3 coding sequence is TGTGCCAGCAGCACCCGATACCGGGACGGTAATGAAAAACTGTTTTTT. The encoded protein is CASSTRYRDGNEKLFF.

The chain carries TRBV12-3 or TRBV12-4 and TRBJ2-7; D not certain. Trimming stripped 2 bases from V and 6 bases from J, with 11 bases between. The length of the CDR3 is 13 residues. CDR3 DNA: TGTGCCAGCAGTTTATCGGAAAGTATCGAGCAGTACTTC. It specifies CASSLSESIEQYF.

CDR3 protein: CASSQTGGNNSPLHF. In DNA, the CDR3 is TGTGCCAGCAGCCAAACAGGGGGCAATAATTCACCCCTCCACTTT. The chain combines TRBV11-2 with TRBJ1-6; 9 bases are a match to TRBD1. Looked up from germline, CDR1 is SGHAT and CDR2 is FQNNGV. V shed 5 bases and J 5 bases; nucleotides not matched to a gene: 4. The CDR3 is 15 residues long.

This clonotype has more than one count but fewer than ten. The rearrangement uses TRBV12-3 or TRBV12-4 and TRBJ1-2, with D perhaps matching TRBD1 (6 bases). V was cut by 2 bases and J by 4 bases, with 11 bases left in between. The CDR3 sequence is 14 residues long. CDR3 residues: CASSLNEGGYGYTF. The CDR3 bases are TGTGCCAGCAGTTTAAATGAGGGGGGCTATGGCTACACCTTC.

This clonotype was seen a few times. V and J are TRBV6-2 or TRBV6-3 and TRBJ2-5; tentatively, D is TRBD1 (7 bases). Per the germline V gene, CDR1 is MNHEY and CDR2 is SVGEGT. Trimming stripped 5 bases from V and 0 bases from J, with 16 bases between. The CDR3 sequence is 16 residues long. In DNA, the CDR3 is TGTGCCAGCAGTACTATCAGGGGGGACCACCAAGAGACCCAGTACTTC. Residues: CASSTIRGDHQETQYF.

Ten or more counts support this clonotype. This chain links TRBV7-9 with TRBJ1-2, with D unclear. The CDR3 is made up of 11 amino acids. Germline loops: CDR1 SEHNR, CDR2 FQNEAQ (reference sequence). The V gene lost 11 bases and the J gene lost 7 bases, with 14 bases spanning the gap. CDR3 sequence: CAGSVTGGYTF. CDR3 bases: TGTGCCGGCTCTGTTACCGGTGGCTACACCTTC.

This clonotype was observed a few times. The V gene is TRBV6-1, the J gene TRBJ1-1; no definite D call. Trimming shortened V by 5 bases and J by 4 bases, and 11 bases separated the two germline ends. The germline V gene encodes CDR1 MNHNS and CDR2 SASEGT. The CDR3 is made up of 13 amino acids. In nucleotides, the CDR3 is TGTGCCAGCAGTCCTGGGCCCCGCACTGAAGCTTTCTTT. Protein product: CASSPGPRTEAFF.

This clonotype was counted only a few times. V gene TRBV9 combines with J gene TRBJ2-1; 7 nucleotides match TRBD1. Germline V lookup: CDR1 SGDLS, CDR2 YYNGEE. Trimming took 4 bases from V and 7 from J; bases not matched to a gene: 14. The CDR3 sequence is 16 residues long. CDR3 loop: CASSPFPRTGLNEQFF. The CDR3 DNA sequence: TGTGCCAGCAGCCCCTTCCCGAGGACAGGTTTAAATGAGCAGTTCTTC. Looking up the rest from reference TRBV9 and TRBJ2-1 gives the full variable domain: DSGVTQTPKHLITATGQRVTLRCSPRSGDLSVYWYQQSLDQGLQFLIQYYNGEERAKGNILERFSAQQFPDLHSELNLSSLELGDSALYFCASSPFPRTGLNEQFFGPGTRLTVL.